The 25 T cell receptor beta chains in this list originate from one sample, sequenced in a study of blood T cell repertoires in COVID-19 (dated by TCRdb to 2018 to 2020). To prepare the library, the immunoSEQ multiplex PCR assay was applied. The source is immuneACCESS, and TCRdb retained only in-frame sequences with V and J called. Part of the clones is not carried over; for the studies checked, unresolved V genes explain less than half of this, and the remainder is unexplained. The sample has 150,000 to 190,000 clones on record, about 88% of them singletons. Of the sample, about 7.7% falls within the top ten clones. Sequencing input: PBMCs or T cells enriched from blood (not recorded which). All receptors derive from a man between 50 and 59 years old who had recovered from COVID-19.

The CDR3 loop reads CASSLARGQSGNTIYF. Here the CDR3 DNA reads TGTGCCAGCAGCTTAGCCAGGGGGCAATCTGGAAACACCATATATTTT. This chain joins TRBV7-2 and TRBJ1-3, with 8 bases aligning to TRBD1. This CDR3 comprises 16 residues. V lost 0 bases to trimming and J lost 1 base; unmatched junction nucleotides: 2. Germline values: CDR1 SGHTA, CDR2 FQGNSA.

This rearrangement joins TRBV11-3 to TRBJ2-1, with 13 bases aligning to TRBD2. The V segment lost 5 bases and the J segment 1 base; nucleotides outside the gene matches: 5. CDR1 is SGHNT, CDR2 YENEEA, per germline. The CDR3 sequence is 17 residues long. CDR3 DNA: TGTGCCAGCAGCCTACAGACTAGCGGGGGGTCCTACAATGAGCAGTTCTTC. This gives the protein CASSLQTSGGSYNEQFF.

This rearrangement joins TRBV6-5 to TRBJ1-5, with a tentative D call TRBD1 (6 bases). Germline CDR1 MNHEY, CDR2 SVGAGI. CDR3 size: 15 residues. The V gene lost 7 bases and the J gene lost 0 bases, with 13 bases spanning the gap. The CDR3 sequence: CASNMGAFSNQPQHF. In DNA form, the CDR3 reads TGTGCCAGCAATATGGGGGCGTTTAGCAATCAGCCCCAGCATTTT.

This clone was observed a few times. This chain connects TRBV30 to TRBJ2-1, with a tentative D call TRBD1 (6 bases). V shed 0 bases and J shed 8 bases, with 14 bases lying between them. The V gene's germline CDR1 is GTSNPN and CDR2 SVGIG (reference sequence). The CDR3 covers 14 residues. CDR3 bases: TGTGCCTGGAGTGTACAGGGTGACGTCGATGAGCAGTTCTTC. Amino acid sequence: CAWSVQGDVDEQFF.

The gene calls are TRBV5-1 and TRBJ1-6; 8 bases match TRBD1. V gave up 4 bases and J gave up 8 bases; unmatched junction bases: 5. The CDR3 consists of 14 residues. Germline lookup yields CDR1 SGHRS and CDR2 YFSETQ. For the CDR3, the DNA is TGCGCCAGCAGCGTCGGACAGGGAGATTCACCCCTCCACTTT. Residues: CASSVGQGDSPLHF.

V gene TRBV14 combines with J gene TRBJ1-3, with 9 bases lining up with TRBD1. V trimming: 0 bases; J trimming: 3 bases; junction bases outside the gene matches: 3. CDR3 size: 16 residues. The germline CDR1 and CDR2 sequences are SGHDN and FVKESK. The CDR3 DNA reads as TGTGCCAGCAGCCAAGATACAGGGGGCTTTGGAAACACCATATATTTT. Translation: CASSQDTGGFGNTIYF.

The chain joins TRBV25-1 to TRBJ2-7; 11 positions agree with TRBD2. This CDR3 has 17 amino acids. V was clipped by 7 bases and J by 4 bases; unmatched bases: 15. Germline V CDR1 and CDR2: MGHDK, SYGVNS. The CDR3 reads CASTLSQLAGDPYEQYF. As DNA, the CDR3 is TGTGCCAGCACCTTAAGCCAACTAGCGGGGGATCCTTACGAGCAGTACTTC.

The V and J genes are TRBV10-3 and TRBJ2-5; perhaps TRBD1 as D (6 bases). The V and J ends lost 3 bases and 1 base respectively, with 9 bases between them. Germline V CDR1 and CDR2: ENHRY, SYGVKD. The CDR3 is 14 amino acids. The CDR3 DNA follows: TGTGCCATCAGTGAAAGGGGGTTCCAAGAGACCCAGTACTTC. Translating gives CAISERGFQETQYF.

This chain connects TRBV28 to TRBJ1-2; 7 bases are a match to TRBD1. Germline CDR1 MDHEN, CDR2 SYDVKM. After removal of 3 bases from V and 4 bases from J, the junction contained 2 bases not matched to a gene. This CDR3 contains 13 residues. The CDR3 here is CASSLGQFYGYTF. CDR3 sequence (DNA): TGTGCCAGCAGTTTGGGACAGTTCTATGGCTACACCTTC.

The V gene is TRBV12-5, the J gene TRBJ1-2; 8 bases line up with TRBD1. This CDR3 is built from 18 residues. The V and J ends lost 6 bases and 0 bases, in that order; junction bases with no gene match: 15. The V gene's germline CDR1 is LGHNT and CDR2 FRNRAP. The CDR3 here is CASGPRTRGPNSNYGYTF. CDR3 in DNA: TGTGCTAGTGGACCGAGGACCAGGGGGCCGAATTCTAACTATGGCTACACCTTC.

The chain uses TRBV20-1 and TRBJ1-5; 8 bases match TRBD1. The germline V gene has CDR1 DFQATT and CDR2 SNEGSKA (reference sequence). The CDR3 length is 14 residues. The V gene end was trimmed by 3 bases and the J gene end by 6 bases; junction bases not matched to a gene: 7. The CDR3 reads CSASPGGAGQPQHF. CDR3 nucleotide sequence: TGCAGTGCTAGTCCAGGGGGCGCCGGTCAGCCCCAGCATTTT.

The CDR3 is CASSQGGLGSDTQYF. The CDR3 DNA reads TGCGCCAGCAGCCAGGGGGGACTAGGGTCAGATACGCAGTATTTT. The genes are TRBV4-3 and TRBJ2-3, with TRBD2 identical over 8 bases. J was trimmed by 4 bases and V by 3 bases; bases with no gene match: 6. This CDR3 is 15 amino acids long. Per the germline V gene, CDR1 is LGHNA and CDR2 is YSLEER.

The gene calls are TRBV18 and TRBJ1-5; TRBD1 agrees at 12 bases. There are 17 residues in the CDR3. The V and J ends lost 4 bases and 2 bases, in that order; junction bases with no gene match: 6. Germline V gene lookup returns CDR1 KGHSH and CDR2 LQKENI. The CDR3 DNA follows: TGTGCCAGCTCACGGGGACAGGGGGCTCGAGGCAATCAGCCCCAGCATTTT. It translates to CASSRGQGARGNQPQHF.

The chain carries TRBV6-5 and TRBJ1-5; 7 bases are shared with TRBD1. The germline V gene encodes CDR1 MNHEY and CDR2 SVGAGI. The J segment lost 3 bases and the V segment lost 4 bases, leaving 9 bases of the junction unmatched. This CDR3 spans 16 amino acids. The CDR3 here is CASSSGSGTANQPQHF. The CDR3 nucleotides are TGTGCCAGCAGTTCCGGATCCGGGACAGCCAATCAGCCCCAGCATTTT.

This clone was seen a single time. The chain combines TRBV2 with TRBJ2-1, with TRBD1 identical over 10 bases. Germline trimming cut 6 bases from V and 7 bases from J; bases unmatched to any gene: 12. The CDR3 sequence is 16 residues long. The germline CDR1 and CDR2 sequences are SNHLY and FYNNEI. The CDR3 DNA reads TGTGCCAGCAGAGAGGGGAGACAGGGGGCGGGGAATGAGCAGTTCTTC. The encoded protein is CASREGRQGAGNEQFF.

The V call is TRBV18, the J call TRBJ1-2; weak D call: TRBD1 (5 bases). This CDR3 contains 15 residues. Germline V gives CDR1 KGHSH, CDR2 LQKENI. The ends were cut back, 1 base at V and 6 bases at J, with 15 bases in the middle. CDR3 DNA sequence: TGTGCCAGCTCACCACAAGGGGAGGCGGGCGATGGCTACACCTTC. Translating gives CASSPQGEAGDGYTF.

The chain is built from TRBV6-2 or TRBV6-3 and TRBJ2-7, with 10 bases fitting TRBD1. CDR1 is MNHEY and CDR2 is SVGEGT in the germline V gene. V lost 7 bases and J lost 5; bases outside the gene matches: 8. This CDR3 has 14 residues. CDR3 amino acids: CASTPGQGIHEQYF. CDR3 bases: TGTGCCAGCACCCCGGGACAGGGGATCCACGAGCAGTACTTC.

This chain joins TRBV7-8 and TRBJ1-1, with 7 bases that match TRBD1. J was trimmed by 9 bases and V by 10 bases; bases with no gene match: 14. The CDR3 has 13 residues. Germline V CDR1 and CDR2: SGHVS, FQNEAQ. In DNA form, the CDR3 reads TGTGCCATCGCCCCCCAACCGGGACAGAAAGCTTTCTTT. Its translation: CAIAPQPGQKAFF.

CDR3 protein: CASSGTGTEAFF. As DNA, the CDR3 is TGCGCCAGCAGTGGGACAGGGACTGAAGCTTTCTTT. J is TRBJ1-1 and V is TRBV4-3, with 9 nucleotides matching TRBD1. In germline, CDR1 is LGHNA, CDR2 YSLEER. V lost 6 bases to trimming and J lost 5 bases; unmatched junction nucleotides: 1. The CDR3 loop spans 12 amino acids.

The chain combines TRBV11-3 with TRBJ2-7, with D unclear. Trimming left V 4 bases short and J 12 bases short, with 16 bases between. CDR1 is SGHNT and CDR2 is YENEEA in the germline V gene. CDR3 length: 12 residues. The CDR3 is CASSSLGYSSYF. In nucleotides, the CDR3 is TGTGCCAGCAGCTCGCTCGGTTACAGTTCGTACTTC. Together with reference TRBV11-3 and TRBJ2-7, the CDR3 gives the full variable domain: EAGVVQSPRYKIIEKKQPVAFWCNPISGHNTLYWYLQNLGQGPELLIRYENEEAVDDSQLPKDRFSAERLKGVDSTLKIQPAELGDSAVYLCASSSLGYSSYFGPGTRLTVT.

This clone was detected a few times. V and J are TRBV6-4 and TRBJ2-3; 8 bases are a match to TRBD2. Germline assignment: CDR1 MRHNA and CDR2 SNTAGT. CDR3 size: 16 residues. Trimming removed 5 bases from V and 3 bases from J; junction bases left unmatched: 10. The CDR3 DNA reads as TGTGCCAGCAGTCTGACTGCCAGCGGGGGTACAGATACGCAGTATTTT. It is translated as CASSLTASGGTDTQYF.

The table lists this clone with a few counts. The chain uses TRBV6-5 and TRBJ2-1, with 10 positions matching TRBD2. Germline V gene data show CDR1 as MNHEY and CDR2 as SVGAGI. The V gene end was trimmed by 4 bases and the J gene end by 5 bases; junction bases not matched to a gene: 2. The CDR3 is 14 residues long. CDR3 nucleotides: TGTGCCAGCAGTTCAGCGGGGGGGCACAATGAGCAGTTCTTC. Translating gives CASSSAGGHNEQFF.

V is TRBV6-6 and J is TRBJ2-7; no firm D call. Trimming left V 2 bases short and J 3 bases short, with 11 bases between. There are 14 residues in the CDR3. Germline CDR1 reads MNHNY; CDR2 reads SVGAGI (reference sequence). DNA of the CDR3: TGTGCCAGCAGTTACAATCCGACACTCTACGAGCAGTACTTC. The encoded protein is CASSYNPTLYEQYF.

The chain couples TRBV6-5 to TRBJ1-6; D ambiguous. The CDR3 extends over 15 amino acids. V lost 4 bases and J 8 bases, leaving 15 bases between the germline ends. CDR1 and CDR2 from the germline V gene are MNHEY and SVGAGI. The CDR3: CASSLSGPRDSPLHF. The DNA for the CDR3 is TGTGCCAGCAGTTTAAGCGGACCTAGGGATTCACCCCTCCACTTT.

This clone was seen just once. The chain couples TRBV6-1 to TRBJ2-7; tentative D call: TRBD1 (7 bases). The V gene lost 7 bases and the J gene lost 1 base, with 17 bases spanning the gap. Per the germline V gene, CDR1 is MNHNS and CDR2 is SASEGT. The CDR3 is 15 residues long. The CDR3 here is CASTDGAGGSYEQYF. DNA of the CDR3: TGTGCCAGCACCGACGGGGCAGGGGGGTCCTACGAGCAGTACTTC.